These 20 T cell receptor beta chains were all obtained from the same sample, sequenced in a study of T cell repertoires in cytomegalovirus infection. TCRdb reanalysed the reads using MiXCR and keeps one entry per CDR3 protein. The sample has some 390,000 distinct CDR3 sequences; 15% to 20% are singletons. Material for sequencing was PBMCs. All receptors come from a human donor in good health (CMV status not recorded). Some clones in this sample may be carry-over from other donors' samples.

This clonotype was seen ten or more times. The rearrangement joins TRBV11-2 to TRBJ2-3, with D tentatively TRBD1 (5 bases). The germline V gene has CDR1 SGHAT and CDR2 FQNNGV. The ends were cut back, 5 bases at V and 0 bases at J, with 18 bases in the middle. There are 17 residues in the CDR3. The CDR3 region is CASSTLDSSLSTDTQYF. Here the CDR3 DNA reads TGTGCCAGCAGCACCCTCGACAGCTCATTAAGCACAGATACGCAGTATTTT.

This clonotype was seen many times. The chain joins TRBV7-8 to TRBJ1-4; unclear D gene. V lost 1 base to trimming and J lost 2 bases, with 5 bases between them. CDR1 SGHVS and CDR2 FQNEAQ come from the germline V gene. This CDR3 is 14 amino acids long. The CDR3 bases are TGTGCCAGCAGCTTAGAACGGACTAATGAAAAACTGTTTTTT. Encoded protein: CASSLERTNEKLFF.

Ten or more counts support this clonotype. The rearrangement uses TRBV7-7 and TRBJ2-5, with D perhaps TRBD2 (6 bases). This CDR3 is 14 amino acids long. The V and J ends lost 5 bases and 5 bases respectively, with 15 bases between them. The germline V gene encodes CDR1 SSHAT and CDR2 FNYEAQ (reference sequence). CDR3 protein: CASSPSRGSETQYF. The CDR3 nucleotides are TGTGCCAGCAGCCCTAGCCGGGGGTCGGAGACCCAGTACTTC. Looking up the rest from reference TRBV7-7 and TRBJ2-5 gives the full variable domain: GAGVSQSPRYKVTKRGQDVTLRCDPISSHATLYWYQQALGQGPEFLTYFNYEAQPDKSGLPSDRFSAERPEGSISTLTIQRTEQRDSAMYRCASSPSRGSETQYFGPGTRLLVL.

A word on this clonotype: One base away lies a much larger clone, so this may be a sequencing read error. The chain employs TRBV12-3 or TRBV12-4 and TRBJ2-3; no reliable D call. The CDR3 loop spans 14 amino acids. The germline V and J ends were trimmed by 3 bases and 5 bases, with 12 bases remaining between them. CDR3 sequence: CASSFLENIDTQYF. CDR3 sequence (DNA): TGTGCCAGCAGTTTTCTGGAGAACATAGATACGCAGTATTTT.

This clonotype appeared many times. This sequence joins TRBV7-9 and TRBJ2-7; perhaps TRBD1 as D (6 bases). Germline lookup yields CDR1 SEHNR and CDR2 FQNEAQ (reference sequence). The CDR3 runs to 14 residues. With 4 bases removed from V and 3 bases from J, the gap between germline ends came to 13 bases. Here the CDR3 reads CASSSTRRGYEQYF. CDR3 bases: TGTGCCAGCAGCTCCACCCGCAGGGGCTACGAGCAGTACTTC.

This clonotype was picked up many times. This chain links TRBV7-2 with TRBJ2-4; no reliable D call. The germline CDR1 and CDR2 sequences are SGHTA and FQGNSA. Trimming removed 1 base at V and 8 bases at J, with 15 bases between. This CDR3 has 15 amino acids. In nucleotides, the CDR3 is TGTGCCAGCAGCTTAGTAGTATGGAACGTGGACATTCAGTACTTC. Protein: CASSLVVWNVDIQYF.

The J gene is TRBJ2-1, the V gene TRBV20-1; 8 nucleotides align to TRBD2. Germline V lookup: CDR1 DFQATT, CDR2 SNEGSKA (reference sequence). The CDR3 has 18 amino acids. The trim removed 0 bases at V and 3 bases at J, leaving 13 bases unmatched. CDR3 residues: CSARDWSGRAGGYNEQFF. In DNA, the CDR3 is TGCAGTGCTAGAGATTGGAGTGGGAGGGCGGGGGGCTACAATGAGCAGTTCTTC.

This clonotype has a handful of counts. CDR3 residues: CASSYGALETQYF. DNA for the CDR3: TGTGCCAGCAGTTACGGCGCCCTAGAGACCCAGTACTTC. The chain combines TRBV6-6 with TRBJ2-5; unclear D gene. Trimming left V 2 bases short and J 4 bases short, with 8 bases between. The germline V gene has CDR1 MNHNY and CDR2 SVGAGI (reference sequence). The CDR3 is 13 residues long.

CDR3 amino acids: CASSDASGSPLHF. The CDR3 DNA sequence: TGTGCCAGCAGTGATGCCTCGGGGTCACCCCTCCACTTT. V and J are TRBV6-1 and TRBJ1-6; D not resolved. V was cut by 3 bases and J by 10 bases, with 10 bases left in between. The CDR3 is 13 residues long. CDR1 is MNHNS and CDR2 is SASEGT in the germline V gene.

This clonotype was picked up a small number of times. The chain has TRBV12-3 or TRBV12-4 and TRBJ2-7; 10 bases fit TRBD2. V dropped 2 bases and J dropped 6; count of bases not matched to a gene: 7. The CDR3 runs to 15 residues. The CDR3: CASSLTSGGAGEQYF. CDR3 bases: TGTGCCAGCAGTTTAACGAGCGGGGGGGCCGGCGAGCAGTACTTC.

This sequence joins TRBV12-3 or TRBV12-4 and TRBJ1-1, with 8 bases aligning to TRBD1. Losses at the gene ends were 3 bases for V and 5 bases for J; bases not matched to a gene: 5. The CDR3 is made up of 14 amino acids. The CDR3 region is CASSFQGAPTEAFF. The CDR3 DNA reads TGTGCCAGCAGTTTTCAGGGGGCGCCTACTGAAGCTTTCTTT.

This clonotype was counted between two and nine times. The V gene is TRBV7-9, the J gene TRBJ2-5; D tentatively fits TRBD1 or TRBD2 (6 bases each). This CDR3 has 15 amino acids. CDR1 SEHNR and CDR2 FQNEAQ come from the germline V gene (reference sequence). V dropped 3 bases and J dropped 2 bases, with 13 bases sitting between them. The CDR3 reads CASSFSTGRQETQYF. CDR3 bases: TGTGCCAGCAGCTTTTCAACAGGGAGGCAAGAGACCCAGTACTTC.

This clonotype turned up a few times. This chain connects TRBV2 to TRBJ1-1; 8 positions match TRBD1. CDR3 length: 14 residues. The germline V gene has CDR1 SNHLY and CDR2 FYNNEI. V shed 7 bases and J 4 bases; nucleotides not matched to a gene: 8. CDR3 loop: CASTDRGAGTEAFF. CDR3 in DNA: TGTGCCAGCACCGACAGGGGCGCGGGCACTGAAGCTTTCTTT. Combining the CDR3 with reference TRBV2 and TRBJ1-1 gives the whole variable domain EPEVTQTPSHQVTQMGQEVILRCVPISNHLYFYWYRQILGQKVEFLVSFYNNEISEKSEIFDDQFSVERPDGSNFTLKIRSTKLEDSAMYFCASTDRGAGTEAFFGQGTRLTVV.

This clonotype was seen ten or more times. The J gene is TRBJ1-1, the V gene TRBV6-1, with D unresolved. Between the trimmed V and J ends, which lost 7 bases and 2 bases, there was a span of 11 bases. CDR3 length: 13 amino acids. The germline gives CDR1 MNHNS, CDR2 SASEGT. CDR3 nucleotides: TGTGCCAGCACTAACGTTGCAAACACTGAAGCTTTCTTT. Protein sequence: CASTNVANTEAFF.

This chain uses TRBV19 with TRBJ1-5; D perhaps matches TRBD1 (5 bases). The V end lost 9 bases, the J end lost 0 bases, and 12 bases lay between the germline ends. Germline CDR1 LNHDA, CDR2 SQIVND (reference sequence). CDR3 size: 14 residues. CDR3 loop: CASRGFNSNQPQHF. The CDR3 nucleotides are TGTGCCAGCCGGGGGTTTAATAGCAATCAGCCCCAGCATTTT.

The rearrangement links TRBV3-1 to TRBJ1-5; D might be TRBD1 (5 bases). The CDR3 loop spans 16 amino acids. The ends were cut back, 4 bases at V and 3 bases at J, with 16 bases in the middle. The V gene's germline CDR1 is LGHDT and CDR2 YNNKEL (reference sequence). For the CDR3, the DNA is TGTGCCAGCAGCCCCTTCGGGCGGGGGTTCAATCAGCCCCAGCATTTT. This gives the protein CASSPFGRGFNQPQHF.

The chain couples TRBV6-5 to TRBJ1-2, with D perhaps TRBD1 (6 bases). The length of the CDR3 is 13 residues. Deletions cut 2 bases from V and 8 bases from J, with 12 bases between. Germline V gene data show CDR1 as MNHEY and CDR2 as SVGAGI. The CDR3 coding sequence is TGTGCCAGCAGTTACGGCAGGGGCGGGGGCTACACCTTC. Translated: CASSYGRGGGYTF.

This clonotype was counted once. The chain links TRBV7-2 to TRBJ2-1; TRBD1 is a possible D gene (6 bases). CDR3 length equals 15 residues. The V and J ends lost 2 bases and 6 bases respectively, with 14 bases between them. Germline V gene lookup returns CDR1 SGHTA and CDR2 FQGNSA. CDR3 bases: TGTGCCAGCAGCTTATGGACAGCCAGGGGCAATGAGCAGTTCTTC. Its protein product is CASSLWTARGNEQFF.

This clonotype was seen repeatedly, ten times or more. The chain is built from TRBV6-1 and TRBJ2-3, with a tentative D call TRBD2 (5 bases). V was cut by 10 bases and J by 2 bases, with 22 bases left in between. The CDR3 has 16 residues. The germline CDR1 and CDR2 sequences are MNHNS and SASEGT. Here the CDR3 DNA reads TGTGCCACCCACCCCGCGGGTGACTTGCTCACAGATACGCAGTATTTT. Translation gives CATHPAGDLLTDTQYF.

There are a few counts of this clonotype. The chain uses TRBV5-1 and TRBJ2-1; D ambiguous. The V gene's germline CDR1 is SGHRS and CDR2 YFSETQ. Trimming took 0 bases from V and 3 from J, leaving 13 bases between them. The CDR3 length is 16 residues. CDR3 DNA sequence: TGCGCCAGCAGCTTGGTCGCGACAAGGTTCTACAATGAGCAGTTCTTC. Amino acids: CASSLVATRFYNEQFF.